This TCR beta chain derives from a study of graft-versus-host responses after intestinal transplantation. Whole-study results and caveats: Where graft-donor T cell macrochimerism was present, patients had high graft-versus-host to host-versus-graft clonal ratios in allografts.

Data came from immunoSEQ multiplex PCR; TCRdb stores just in-frame clones and leaves some out. The sample lists tens of thousands of clones; around 93% were seen once. Germline values: CDR1 MNHNY, CDR2 SVGAGI (reference sequence). The CDR3 consists of 11 residues. The V and J ends lost 7 bases and 6 bases respectively, with 7 bases between them. Concerning this clone itself: Its antigen is as yet unknown.

This specimen was unstimulated CD4+ T cells sorted from spleen or lymph node cells, taken before transplant. The chain uses TRBV6-6 and TRBJ2-1, with D uncertain. The origin of this receptor is a human donor who was the organ donor for an intestinal transplant. CDR3 in DNA: TGTGCCAGCAATCCGACCAATGAGCAGTTCTTC. Translated, it gives CASNPTNEQFF.